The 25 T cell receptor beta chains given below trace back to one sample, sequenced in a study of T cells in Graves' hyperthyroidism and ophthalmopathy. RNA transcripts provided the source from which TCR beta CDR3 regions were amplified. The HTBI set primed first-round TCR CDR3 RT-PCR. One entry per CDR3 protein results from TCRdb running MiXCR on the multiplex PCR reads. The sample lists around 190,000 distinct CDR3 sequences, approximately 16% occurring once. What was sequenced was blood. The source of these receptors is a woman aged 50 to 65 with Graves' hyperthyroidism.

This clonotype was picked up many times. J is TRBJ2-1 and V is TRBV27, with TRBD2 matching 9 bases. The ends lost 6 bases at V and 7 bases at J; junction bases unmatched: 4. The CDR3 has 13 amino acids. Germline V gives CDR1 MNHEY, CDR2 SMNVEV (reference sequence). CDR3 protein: CASRAGGGNEQFF. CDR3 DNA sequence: TGTGCCAGCAGAGCGGGAGGAGGGAATGAGCAGTTCTTC.

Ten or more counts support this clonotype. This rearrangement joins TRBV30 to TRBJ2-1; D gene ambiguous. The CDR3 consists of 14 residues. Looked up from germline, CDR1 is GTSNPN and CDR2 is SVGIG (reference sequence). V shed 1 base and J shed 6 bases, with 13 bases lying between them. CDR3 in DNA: TGTGCCTGGAGTGCTCCACAGTTGGGCAATGAGCAGTTCTTC. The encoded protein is CAWSAPQLGNEQFF.

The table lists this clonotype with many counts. The CDR3 is CASTSLIHGTANTEAFF. The CDR3 DNA reads as TGTGCCAGCACCTCGCTAATCCACGGGACAGCGAACACTGAAGCTTTCTTT. The genes are TRBV7-6 and TRBJ1-1; 7 bases agree with TRBD1. The length of the CDR3 is 17 residues. V shed 7 bases and J 1 base; nucleotides not matched to a gene: 15. The germline gives CDR1 SGHVS, CDR2 FNYEAQ. Based on the CDR3 plus reference TRBV7-6 and TRBJ1-1, the full variable domain is GAGVSQSPRYKVTKRGQDVALRCDPISGHVSLYWYRQALGQGPEFLTYFNYEAQQDKSGLPNDRFSAERPEGSISTLTIQRTEQRDSAMYRCASTSLIHGTANTEAFFGQGTRLTVV.

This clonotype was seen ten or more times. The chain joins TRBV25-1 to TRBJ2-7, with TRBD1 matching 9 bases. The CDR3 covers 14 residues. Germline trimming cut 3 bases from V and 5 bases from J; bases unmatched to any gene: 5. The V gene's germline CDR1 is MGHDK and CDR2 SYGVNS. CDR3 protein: CASSEDRGVHEQYF. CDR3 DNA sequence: TGTGCCAGCAGTGAGGACAGGGGAGTGCACGAGCAGTACTTC.

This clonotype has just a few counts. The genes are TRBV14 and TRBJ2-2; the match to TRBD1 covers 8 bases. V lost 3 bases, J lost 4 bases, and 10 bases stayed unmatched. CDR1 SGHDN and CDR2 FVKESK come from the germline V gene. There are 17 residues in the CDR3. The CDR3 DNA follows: TGTGCCAGCAGCCACCGGACAGGGCGGATCGGCACCGGGGAGCTGTTTTTT. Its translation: CASSHRTGRIGTGELFF.

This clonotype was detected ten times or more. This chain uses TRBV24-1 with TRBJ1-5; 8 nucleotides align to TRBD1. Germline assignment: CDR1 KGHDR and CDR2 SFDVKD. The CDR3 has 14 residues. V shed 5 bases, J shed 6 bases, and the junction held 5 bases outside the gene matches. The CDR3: CATSAAGGGQPQHF. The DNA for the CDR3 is TGTGCCACCAGTGCGGCAGGGGGCGGTCAGCCCCAGCATTTT.

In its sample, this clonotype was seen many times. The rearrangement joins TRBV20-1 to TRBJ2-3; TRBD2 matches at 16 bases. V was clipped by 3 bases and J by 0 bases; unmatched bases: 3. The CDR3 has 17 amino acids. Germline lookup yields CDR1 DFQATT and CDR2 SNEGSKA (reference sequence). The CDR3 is CSARGTSGRASTDTQYF. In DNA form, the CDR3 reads TGCAGTGCTAGGGGGACTAGCGGGAGGGCTAGCACAGATACGCAGTATTTT.

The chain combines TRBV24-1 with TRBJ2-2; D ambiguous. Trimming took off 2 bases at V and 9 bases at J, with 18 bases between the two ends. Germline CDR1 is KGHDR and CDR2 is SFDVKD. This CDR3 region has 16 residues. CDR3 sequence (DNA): TGTGCCACCAGTGATTCGAGCAGACCCCCAGCAAGGGAGCTGTTTTTT. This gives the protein CATSDSSRPPARELFF.

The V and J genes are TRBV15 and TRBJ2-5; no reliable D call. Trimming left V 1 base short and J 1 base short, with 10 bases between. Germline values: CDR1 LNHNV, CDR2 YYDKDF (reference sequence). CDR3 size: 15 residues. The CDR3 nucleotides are TGTGCCACCAGCAGAGCGGTTTGGTCCCAAGAGACCCAGTACTTC. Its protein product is CATSRAVWSQETQYF. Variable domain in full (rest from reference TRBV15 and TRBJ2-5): DAMVIQNPRYQVTQFGKPVTLSCSQTLNHNVMYWYQQKSSQAPKLLFHYYDKDFNNEADTPDNFQSRRPNTSFCFLDIRSPGLGDTAMYLCATSRAVWSQETQYFGPGTRLLVL.

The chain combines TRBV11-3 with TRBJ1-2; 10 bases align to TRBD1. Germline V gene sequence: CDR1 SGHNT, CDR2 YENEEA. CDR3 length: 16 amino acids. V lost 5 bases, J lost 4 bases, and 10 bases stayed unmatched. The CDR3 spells CASSPPGQGSSYGYTF. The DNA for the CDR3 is TGTGCCAGCAGCCCGCCGGGACAGGGGTCCTCCTATGGCTACACCTTC.

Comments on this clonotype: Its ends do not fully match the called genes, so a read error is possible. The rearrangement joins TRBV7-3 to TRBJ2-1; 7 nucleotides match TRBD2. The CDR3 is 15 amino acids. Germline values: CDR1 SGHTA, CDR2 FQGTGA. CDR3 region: CASSSRLASYSEQFF. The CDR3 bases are TGTGCCAGCAGCTCTCGACTAGCTTCTTACAGTGAGCAGTTCTTC.

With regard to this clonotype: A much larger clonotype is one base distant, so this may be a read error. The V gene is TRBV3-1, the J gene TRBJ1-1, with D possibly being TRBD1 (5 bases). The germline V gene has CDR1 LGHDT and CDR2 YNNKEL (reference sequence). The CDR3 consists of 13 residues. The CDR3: CTSSHKGSTEAFF. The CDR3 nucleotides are TGTACCAGCAGCCATAAGGGGAGCACTGAAGCTTTCTTT.

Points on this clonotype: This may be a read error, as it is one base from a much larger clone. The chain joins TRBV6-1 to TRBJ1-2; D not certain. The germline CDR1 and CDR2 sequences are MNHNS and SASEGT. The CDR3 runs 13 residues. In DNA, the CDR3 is TGTGCCAGCAGTCAAAGTTCTAACTATGACTACACCTTC. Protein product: CASSQSSNYDYTF.

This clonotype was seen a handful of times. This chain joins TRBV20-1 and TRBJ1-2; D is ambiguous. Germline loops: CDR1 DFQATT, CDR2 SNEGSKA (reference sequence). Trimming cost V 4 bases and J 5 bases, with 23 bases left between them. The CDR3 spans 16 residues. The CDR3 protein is CSAKKAGGKGGYGYTF. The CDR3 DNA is TGCAGTGCTAAAAAAGCAGGAGGGAAGGGCGGATATGGCTACACCTTC.

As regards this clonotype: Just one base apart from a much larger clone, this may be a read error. The CDR3 DNA follows: TGTGCCAGCAGCTTCTCGACAGGGGATGTCACTGAAGCTCTCTTT. Protein: CASSFSTGDVTEALF. The V and J genes are TRBV7-2 and TRBJ1-1, with 8 bases aligning to TRBD1. Germline loops: CDR1 SGHTA, CDR2 FQGNSA. CDR3 size: 15 residues.

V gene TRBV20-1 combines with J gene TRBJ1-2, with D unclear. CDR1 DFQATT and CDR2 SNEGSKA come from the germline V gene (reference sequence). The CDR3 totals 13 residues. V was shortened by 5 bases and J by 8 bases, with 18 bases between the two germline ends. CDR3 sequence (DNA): TGCAGTGCTCTTTTCGTTTTCCTCGGCGGCTACACCTTC. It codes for CSALFVFLGGYTF.

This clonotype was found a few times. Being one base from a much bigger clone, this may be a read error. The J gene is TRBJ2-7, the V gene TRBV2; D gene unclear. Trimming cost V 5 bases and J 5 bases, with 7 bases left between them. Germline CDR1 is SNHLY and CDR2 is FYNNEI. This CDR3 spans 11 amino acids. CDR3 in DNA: TGTGCCAGCAGTACCCGAAACGAGCAGTACTTC. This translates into CASSTRNEQYF.

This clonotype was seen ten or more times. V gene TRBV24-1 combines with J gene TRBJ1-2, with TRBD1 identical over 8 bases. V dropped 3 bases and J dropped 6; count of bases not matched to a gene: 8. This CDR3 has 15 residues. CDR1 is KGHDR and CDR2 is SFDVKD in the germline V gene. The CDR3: CATSDLGQGSDGYTF. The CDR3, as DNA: TGTGCCACCAGTGATCTAGGACAGGGTAGTGATGGCTACACCTTC.

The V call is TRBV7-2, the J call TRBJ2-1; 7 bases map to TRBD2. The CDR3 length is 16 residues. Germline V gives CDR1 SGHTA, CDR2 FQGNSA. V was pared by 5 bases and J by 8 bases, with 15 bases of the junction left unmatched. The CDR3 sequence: CASSRTGLGRGDEQFF. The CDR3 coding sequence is TGTGCCAGCAGCCGAACAGGACTAGGAAGAGGGGATGAGCAGTTCTTC.

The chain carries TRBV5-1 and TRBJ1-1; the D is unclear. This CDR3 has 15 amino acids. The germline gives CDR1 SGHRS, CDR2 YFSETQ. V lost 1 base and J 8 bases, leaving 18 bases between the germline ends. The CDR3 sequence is CASSLSGVSGTEAFF. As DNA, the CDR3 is TGCGCCAGCAGCTTGAGTGGGGTGTCTGGTACGGAAGCTTTCTTT. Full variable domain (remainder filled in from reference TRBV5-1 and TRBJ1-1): KAGVTQTPRYLIKTRGQQVTLSCSPISGHRSVSWYQQTPGQGLQFLFEYFSETQRNKGNFPGRFSGRQFSNSRSEMNVSTLELGDSALYLCASSLSGVSGTEAFFGQGTRLTVV.

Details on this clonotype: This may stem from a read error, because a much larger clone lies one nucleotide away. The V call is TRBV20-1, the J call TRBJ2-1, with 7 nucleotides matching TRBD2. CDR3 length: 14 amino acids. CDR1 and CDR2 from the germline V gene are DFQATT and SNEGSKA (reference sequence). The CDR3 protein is CSAGGAGELNEQSF. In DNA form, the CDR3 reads TGCAGTGCTGGCGGCGCGGGAGAGCTCAATGAGCAGTCCTTC.

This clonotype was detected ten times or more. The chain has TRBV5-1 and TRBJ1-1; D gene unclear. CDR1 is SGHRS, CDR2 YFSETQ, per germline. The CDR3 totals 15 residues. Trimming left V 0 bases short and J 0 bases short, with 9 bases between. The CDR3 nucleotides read TGCGCCAGCAGCTTGGCCGGGCAGGTGAACACTGAAGCTTTCTTT. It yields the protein CASSLAGQVNTEAFF.

CDR3 nucleotide sequence: TGTGCCAGCAGCTTATTAGGGACAGGTACCTACGAGCAGTACTTC. Residues: CASSLLGTGTYEQYF. The rearrangement links TRBV7-9 to TRBJ2-7; 8 bases agree with TRBD1. Germline-derived CDR1 and CDR2 are SEHNR and FQNEAQ (reference sequence). This CDR3 has 15 residues. With 2 bases clipped from V and 2 bases from J, the junction kept 5 bases outside the gene matches. The entire variable domain, with the rest obtained from reference TRBV7-9 and TRBJ2-7, is as follows: DTGVSQNPRHKITKRGQNVTFRCDPISEHNRLYWYRQTLGQGPEFLTYFQNEAQLEKSRLLSDRFSAERPKGSFSTLEIQRTEQGDSAMYLCASSLLGTGTYEQYFGPGTRLTVT.

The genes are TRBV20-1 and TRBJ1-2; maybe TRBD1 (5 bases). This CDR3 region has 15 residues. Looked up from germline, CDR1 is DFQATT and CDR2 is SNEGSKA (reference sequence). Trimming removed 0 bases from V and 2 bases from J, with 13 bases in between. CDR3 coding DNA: TGCAGTGCTAGAGATGGAACAGGTGCCAACTATGGCTACACCTTC. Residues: CSARDGTGANYGYTF.

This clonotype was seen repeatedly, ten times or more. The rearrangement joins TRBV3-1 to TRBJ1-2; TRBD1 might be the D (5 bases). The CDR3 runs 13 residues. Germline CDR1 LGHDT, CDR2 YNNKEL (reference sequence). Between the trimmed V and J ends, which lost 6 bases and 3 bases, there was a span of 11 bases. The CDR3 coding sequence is TGTGCCAGCAGTCGGGACGGACACTATGGCTACACCTTC. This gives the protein CASSRDGHYGYTF.